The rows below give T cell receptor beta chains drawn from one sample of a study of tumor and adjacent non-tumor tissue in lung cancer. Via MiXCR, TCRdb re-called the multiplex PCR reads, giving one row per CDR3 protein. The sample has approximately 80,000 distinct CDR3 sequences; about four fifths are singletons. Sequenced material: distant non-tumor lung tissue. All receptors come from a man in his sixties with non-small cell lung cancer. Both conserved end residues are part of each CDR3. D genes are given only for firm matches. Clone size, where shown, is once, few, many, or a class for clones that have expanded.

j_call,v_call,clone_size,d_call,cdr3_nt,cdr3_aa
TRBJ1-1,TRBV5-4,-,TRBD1,TGTGCCAGCAGCATCGGTCGACAGGGACGAGGCGACACTGAAGTTTTCTTT,CASSIGRQGRGDTEVFF
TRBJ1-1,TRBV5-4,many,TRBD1,TGTGCCAGCAGCGGGCGGACAGGGCTTGGGAACACTGAAGCTTTCTTT,CASSGRTGLGNTEAFF
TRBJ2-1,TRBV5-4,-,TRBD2,TGTGCCAGCAGCTTTATAGCGGGGCCTAATAGTGAGCAGTTTTTC,CASSFIAGPNSEQFF
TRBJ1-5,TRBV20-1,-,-,TGCAGTGCCAACACAGAGGCGGGTCAGCCCCAGCATTTT,CSANTEAGQPQHF
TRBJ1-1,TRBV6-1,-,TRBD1,TGTGCCAGCAGTGAAGACAGGGGCCACACTGAGGCTGTCTTT,CASSEDRGHTEAVF
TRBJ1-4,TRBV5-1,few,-,TGCGCCAGCAGCCGAAGCGACAGCGCAACTAATGAAAAACTGTTTTTT,CASSRSDSATNEKLFF
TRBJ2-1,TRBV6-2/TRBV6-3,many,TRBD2,TGTGCCAGCAGTCCGGGATGGGGCGGGGGGGCCGTTGAGCAGTTCTTC,CASSPGWGGGAVEQFF
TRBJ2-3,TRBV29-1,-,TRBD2,TGCAGCGTTGAGGTTGCGGGAGGGCGTACGCAGTATTTT,CSVEVAGGRTQYF
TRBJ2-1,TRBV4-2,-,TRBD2,TGTGCCAGTAGCCAAGAAACTAGCGGGGGGGCTGGTGACCAGTTCTTC,CASSQETSGGAGDQFF
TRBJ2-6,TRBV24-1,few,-,TGTGCCACCAGTGAAAGCATTGGAACCCTCGCTGGGGCCAACGTCCTGACTTTC,CATSESIGTLAGANVLTF
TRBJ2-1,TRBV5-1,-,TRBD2,TGCGCCAGCAACTTCGGGGCTAGCGGGTTGAGCTCCTACAATGAGCAGTTCTTC,CASNFGASGLSSYNEQFF
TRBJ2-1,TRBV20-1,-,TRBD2,TGCAGCCCTAGCCCGCTAGCGGGAGCTCTCAATAAGCAGTTCTTC,CSPSPLAGALNKQFF
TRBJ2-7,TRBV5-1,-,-,TGCGCCGGCAGTGAGGGCTACGAGCAGTACTTC,CAGSEGYEQYF
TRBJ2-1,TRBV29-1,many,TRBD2,TGCAGCGTTGAAATTAGCGGGAGGGGTGAGCAGTTCTTC,CSVEISGRGEQFF
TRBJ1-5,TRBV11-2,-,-,TGTGCCAGCAACAAGGGGATTCCAAGTAGCAATCAGCCCCAGCATTTT,CASNKGIPSSNQPQHF
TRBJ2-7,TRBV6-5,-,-,TGTGCCAGCAACCCGAAACCCCCACTTGGTCCAGCGTGGTCCTACGAGCAGTACTTC,CASNPKPPLGPAWSYEQYF
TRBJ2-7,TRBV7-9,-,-,TGTGCCAGCAGCTTAGCGAGGGACACTCCCTACGAGCAGTACTTC,CASSLARDTPYEQYF
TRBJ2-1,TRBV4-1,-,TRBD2,TGCGCCAGCAGTCAAGATTTCGGGGGGGCCCGGGAGCAGTTATTC,CASSQDFGGAREQLF
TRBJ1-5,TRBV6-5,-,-,TGTGCCAGCAGTTACAGTGAACGGGGTAGTCAGCCCCAACATTTT,CASSYSERGSQPQHF
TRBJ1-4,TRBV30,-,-,TGTGCCTGGAGTGTACTTGGGCGGCTTAATGAAGAACTGTTTTTT,CAWSVLGRLNEELFF
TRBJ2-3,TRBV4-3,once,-,TGCGCCAGCAGCCAATGGGGTACGGGGCAGGTGGCTAATACGCAGTATTTT,CASSQWGTGQVANTQYF
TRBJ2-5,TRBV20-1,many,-,TGCAGTGCTAGAGGTCAGGCCTACGGGGAAAAGGAGACCCAGTACTTC,CSARGQAYGEKETQYF
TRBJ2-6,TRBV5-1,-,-,TGCGACAGCAGCTCTCAAAACTCTGGGGCCAACGTCCTGACGTTC,CDSSSQNSGANVLTF
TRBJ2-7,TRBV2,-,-,TGTGCCACCTCAGAGGACAATTTTAGCTACGAGCAGTACTTC,CATSEDNFSYEQYF
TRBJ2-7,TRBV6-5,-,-,TGTGCCAGCAGTTTGAATCCCTTCGGCTCATACTACTTGCAGTACTTC,CASSLNPFGSYYLQYF
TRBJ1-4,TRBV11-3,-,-,TGTGCCAGCAGTTTAGAGGGTCGCGAAAAACTATTTTTT,CASSLEGREKLFF
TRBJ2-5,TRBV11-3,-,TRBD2,TGTGCCAGTAGCACTAGGGTGCGGGGGGAGACCCGGTACTTC,CASSTRVRGETRYF
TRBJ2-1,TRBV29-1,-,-,TGCAGCGTTGAACTGGTACGGCGGCAGCAGTTCTTC,CSVELVRRQQFF
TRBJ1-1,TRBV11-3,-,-,TGTGCCAGCGGCCCCTGGGGGGGACACAACACTGAAGCTTTCTTT,CASGPWGGHNTEAFF
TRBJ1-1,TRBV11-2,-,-,TGTGCCAGCAGGTTAGGAGGGGCTCGAACTGAGGCTTACTTT,CASRLGGARTEAYF
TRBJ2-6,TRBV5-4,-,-,TGTGCTAGCAGCTACAGAAGCTCTGGGGCCAACCTCCTGACTTTC,CASSYRSSGANLLTF
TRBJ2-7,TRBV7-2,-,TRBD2,TGTGCCAGCAGCTTAGCGTACTCTAGCGGGCAGGACGAGCAGTACTTC,CASSLAYSSGQDEQYF
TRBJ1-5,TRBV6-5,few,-,TGTACCAGCAGTTACATACAGGGAAGCAATCAGCCCCAACATTTT,CTSSYIQGSNQPQHF
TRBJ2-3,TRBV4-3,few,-,TGCGCCAGCAACCAAGAGGCTGCAGGCCTGCGCACAGATACGCAGTATTTT,CASNQEAAGLRTDTQYF
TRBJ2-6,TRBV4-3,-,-,TGCGCCAGCACCCAAGAGGCGGTGTCTGGGACCTACGTCCTGACTTTC,CASTQEAVSGTYVLTF
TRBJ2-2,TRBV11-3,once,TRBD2,TGTGCCAACAGCTCCCGGGGAGCGGGAGTATACAGAGCCGGGGAGATGTTTTTT,CANSSRGAGVYRAGEMFF
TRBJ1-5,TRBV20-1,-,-,TGCAGTAGCCGAAGGGCGGGACATAGCAATGAGCCCCAGCATTTT,CSSRRAGHSNEPQHF
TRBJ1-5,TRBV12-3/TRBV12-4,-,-,TGTGCCAGCAGTACGGGACTAGCGGGGGGGCCTGGAGATACGCAGCATTTT,CASSTGLAGGPGDTQHF
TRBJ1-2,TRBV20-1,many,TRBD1,TGCAGTTCGACCGGGACAGCAGGCTACACCTTC,CSSTGTAGYTF
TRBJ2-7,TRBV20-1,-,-,TGCAATGCTAGTAAGGGGGGGCAGGGCGTCTCCTACGAGCAGTACTTC,CNASKGGQGVSYEQYF
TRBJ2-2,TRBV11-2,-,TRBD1,TGTGCCAGCAGTTCGACAGGGGTAATTATCGGGGAGCTGTTTTTT,CASSSTGVIIGELFF
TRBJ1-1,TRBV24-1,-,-,TGTGCCACCAGTGATCACCAGGGGAACACCGAAGCTTTCTTT,CATSDHQGNTEAFF
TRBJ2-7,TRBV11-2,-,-,TGTGCCAGCAGCATAAATCTTCCGATCGAGCAGTACTTC,CASSINLPIEQYF
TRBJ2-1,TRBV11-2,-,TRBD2,TGTGCCAGCAGCCGAGGACTAGCGGGGGCGAATGAGCAGTTCTTC,CASSRGLAGANEQFF
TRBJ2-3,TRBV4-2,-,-,TGTGCCAGCAGGCAAGGTGCCGTCGTCACAGATAGGCAGTATTTT,CASRQGAVVTDRQYF
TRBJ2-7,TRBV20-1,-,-,TGCAGTGCTAGATTGGGATCAGTAAAGGGCGAGCAGAACTTC,CSARLGSVKGEQNF
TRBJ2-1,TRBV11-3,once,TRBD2,TGTGCCAGTAGCCAGTCTAGCGGGACCAACAATGAGCAGTCCTTC,CASSQSSGTNNEQSF
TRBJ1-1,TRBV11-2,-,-,TGTGCAAGCAGCTTAGATCCAGGGGCTTACGCTGAAGCTTTCTTT,CASSLDPGAYAEAFF
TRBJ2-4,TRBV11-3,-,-,TGTGCCAGCAGCTTATCCGGGACACTGAGCAAAAACATTCAGTACTTC,CASSLSGTLSKNIQYF
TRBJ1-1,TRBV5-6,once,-,TGCGTCAGCAGCTTGCTTCATGGCAGTGAAGCTTTCTTT,CVSSLLHGSEAFF
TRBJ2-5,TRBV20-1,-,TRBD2,TGCAGTGTTTCGGGACTAGTTCAAGAGACCCAATACTTC,CSVSGLVQETQYF
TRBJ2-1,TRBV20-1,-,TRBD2,TGCAGTGTTGACTCAGCGGGGGGGCCGTGTAATGATCAGTTCTTC,CSVDSAGGPCNDQFF
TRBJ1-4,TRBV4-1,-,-,TGCGCCAGCAGCATCTACCTAGCAACTAATGAAAAACTGTTCTTT,CASSIYLATNEKLFF
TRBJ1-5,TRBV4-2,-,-,TGTGTCAGCAGCCTCTCTAGGGATCAGCCCCTGCATTTT,CVSSLSRDQPLHF
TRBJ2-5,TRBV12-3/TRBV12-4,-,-,TGTGCCAGCAGTTATTCAGGCCTAGAGACCCAGTACTTC,CASSYSGLETQYF
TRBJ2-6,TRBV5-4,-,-,TGTGCTAGCAGCTTACCGCTCGCCAGCTCTGGGGCCAACGTCCAGACTTTC,CASSLPLASSGANVQTF
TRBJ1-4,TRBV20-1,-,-,TGCAGTGCTAGAGGTCTAGGGGGGCATGTCAATGAAAAACTGTTTTTT,CSARGLGGHVNEKLFF
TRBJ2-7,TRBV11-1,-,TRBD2,TGTGCAAGCAGCATGACTAGCGGGACGGAAGACGAGCAGTACTTC,CASSMTSGTEDEQYF